At least ten counts were recorded for the clone carrying this TCR beta chain. What it binds is unknown. The record originates from a study of T-cell reconstitution after alpha-beta-depleted transplantation in children. Whole-study findings and limits: From newly produced T cells came most of the T-cell counts and diversity one year after transplant. Alpha-beta T cells present about two months after transplant were reported to originate from several hundred expanded graft clones.

CDR3 length equals 15 residues. During its preparation, the TCRbeta library received unique molecular identifiers. TCRdb redid the calling of the PCR reads with MiXCR, one entry per CDR3 protein. The repertoire holds hundreds of thousands of distinct CDR3 sequences, with 10% to 15% as singletons. The receptor was derived from a male patient under 18 who had a stem cell transplant for acute myeloid leukemia, so the T cells may come from the graft donor. V usage is TRBV1 and J usage is TRBJ2-3; TRBD1, the table's D call, was not compared with the DNA. TRBV1 is termed a pseudogene. This specimen consisted of PBMCs, mostly from graft donor cells, obtained 360 days after TCRalphabeta/CD19-depleted stem cell transplant. CDR3 residues: CTSSYPVVGADTQYF. The CDR3 DNA reads TGCACCAGCAGCTATCCCGTGGTGGGGGCAGATACGCAGTATTTT.